This entry lists 20 T cell receptor beta chains sequenced from one sample in a study of cytomegalovirus exposure and HLA in healthy donors. PCR primers comprised 60 Vbeta and 13 Jbeta primers. Using immunoSEQ multiplex PCR, the repertoire was profiled, and TCRdb retains in-frame clones only, with some absent. Among around 78,000 clones listed, approximately 84% were seen once. Material: PBMCs. These receptors were obtained from a woman aged 45-60 years in good health and CMV-seronegative.

The chain joins TRBV27 to TRBJ1-2; D call uncertain. V lost 0 bases and J 4 bases, leaving 9 bases between the germline ends. Germline V gene data show CDR1 as MNHEY and CDR2 as SMNVEV (reference sequence). The CDR3 runs to 14 residues. CDR3 DNA sequence: TGTGCCAGCAGTTTATCGGGCCAGCTCTATGGCTACACCTTC. Translated: CASSLSGQLYGYTF.

The chain is built from TRBV30 and TRBJ1-5; D remains unclear. The CDR3 runs 10 residues. Per germline, CDR1 GTSNPN and CDR2 SVGIG (reference sequence). V was pared by 6 bases and J by 4 bases, with 4 bases between. The CDR3 DNA reads TGTGCCTGCTGTAATCAGCCCCAGCATTTT. Translating gives CACCNQPQHF.

The rearrangement joins TRBV6-5 to TRBJ2-7; 7 bases agree with TRBD2. This CDR3 has 15 residues. J was trimmed by 7 bases and V by 6 bases; bases with no gene match: 15. Germline V gives CDR1 MNHEY, CDR2 SVGAGI. This CDR3 reads CASSPVPSGDLEQYV. CDR3 DNA: TGTGCCAGCAGCCCTGTGCCCAGCGGGGATCTGGAGCAGTACGTC.

This clone has just a few counts. The rearrangement joins TRBV10-2 to TRBJ1-1; no definite D call. The CDR3 has 13 residues. CDR1 and CDR2 from the germline V gene are WSHSY and SAAADI. The V end was cut by 1 base, the J end by 5 bases, with 8 bases between. CDR3 sequence reads: CASSEFLVTEAFF. In DNA, the CDR3 is TGCGCCAGCAGTGAGTTCCTCGTTACTGAAGCTTTCTTT.

The rearrangement uses TRBV6-5 and TRBJ1-2; D might be TRBD1 (5 bases). Germline V gene sequence: CDR1 MNHEY, CDR2 SVGAGI. The germline V and J ends were trimmed by 7 bases and 2 bases, with 11 bases remaining between them. The CDR3 consists of 13 residues. The CDR3 loop is CASKAGPNYGYTF. CDR3 in DNA: TGTGCCAGCAAGGCAGGGCCAAACTATGGCTACACCTTC.

Only one count was recorded for this clone. The J gene is TRBJ1-1, the V gene TRBV18; TRBD1 matches 9 bases. This CDR3 has 13 amino acids. V shed 7 bases, J shed 2 bases, and the junction held 2 bases outside the gene matches. CDR1 KGHSH and CDR2 LQKENI come from the germline V gene. CDR3 protein: CASLGQGNTEAFF. The CDR3 coding sequence is TGTGCCAGCTTGGGACAGGGAAACACTGAAGCTTTCTTT.

As DNA, the CDR3 is TGTGCCAGCAGTCCCCCGGGACAGGGGGGTTACACTGAAGCTTTCTTT. Translated: CASSPPGQGGYTEAFF. The chain is built from TRBV2 and TRBJ1-1, with TRBD1 identical over 11 bases. The CDR3 extends over 16 amino acids. J was trimmed by 3 bases and V by 5 bases; bases with no gene match: 8. Germline CDR1 is SNHLY and CDR2 is FYNNEI.

The genes are TRBV7-6 and TRBJ2-2; 8 bases match TRBD2. V was pared by 4 bases and J by 1 base, with 5 bases of the junction left unmatched. Germline CDR1 SGHVS, CDR2 FNYEAQ. This CDR3 has 16 amino acids. This CDR3 reads CASSYSGAVNTGELFF. The CDR3 DNA sequence: TGTGCCAGCAGCTATAGCGGGGCAGTGAACACCGGGGAGCTGTTTTTT.

The chain employs TRBV5-1 and TRBJ1-2, with D perhaps TRBD1 (6 bases). CDR3 length: 13 residues. Trimming pared 0 bases from V and 8 bases from J, leaving 11 bases between. Germline values: CDR1 SGHRS, CDR2 YFSETQ. The CDR3 loop reads CASSLDRVEGYTF. Written as DNA, the CDR3 is TGCGCCAGCAGCTTGGACAGGGTAGAGGGCTACACCTTC.

The gene calls are TRBV5-8 and TRBJ2-3, with 8 bases aligning to TRBD1. J lost 2 bases, V lost 2 bases, and 7 bases had no gene match. The CDR3 sequence is 16 residues long. CDR1 is SGHTS, CDR2 YDEGEE, per germline. CDR3 loop: CASSLGTGSSTDTQYF. The CDR3 DNA follows: TGTGCCAGCAGCTTAGGGACAGGCTCCTCCACAGATACGCAGTATTTT.

The chain carries TRBV25-1 and TRBJ2-3; 10 positions agree with TRBD1. V shed 2 bases and J 4 bases; nucleotides not matched to a gene: 6. From germline, CDR1 is MGHDK and CDR2 SYGVNS. The CDR3 loop spans 16 amino acids. The CDR3 coding sequence is TGTGCCAGCAGTGAAGGGGGACAGGGGATAGCAGATACGCAGTATTTT. Translating gives CASSEGGQGIADTQYF. Complete variable domain (other parts from reference TRBV25-1 and TRBJ2-3): EADIYQTPRYLVIGTGKKITLECSQTMGHDKMYWYQQDPGMELHLIHYSYGVNSTEKGDLSSESTVSRIRTEHFPLTLESARPSHTSQYLCASSEGGQGIADTQYFGPGTRLTVL.

The chain combines TRBV28 with TRBJ2-7; 7 bases are shared with TRBD2. Trimming took 1 base from V and 0 from J; bases not matched to a gene: 6. This CDR3 comprises 16 residues. Per germline, CDR1 MDHEN and CDR2 SYDVKM. The CDR3 here is CASSLSPAGFSYEQYF. CDR3 nucleotide sequence: TGTGCCAGCAGTTTATCCCCAGCGGGGTTCTCCTACGAGCAGTACTTC.

The chain employs TRBV5-4 and TRBJ1-2; 7 positions match TRBD1. V lost 4 bases and J lost 1; bases outside the gene matches: 7. The length of the CDR3 is 15 residues. Germline V gene data show CDR1 as SGHNT and CDR2 as YYREEE (reference sequence). Here the CDR3 reads CASSQGQEINYGYTF. In DNA, the CDR3 is TGTGCCAGCAGCCAAGGACAGGAGATTAACTATGGCTACACCTTC.

V usage is TRBV19 and J usage is TRBJ2-1; the match to TRBD1 covers 11 bases. CDR3 length: 13 residues. V was clipped by 8 bases and J by 7 bases; unmatched bases: 4. CDR1 and CDR2 from the germline V gene are LNHDA and SQIVND (reference sequence). CDR3 DNA: TGTGCCAGTGGTGGGGACAGGGGGAATGAGCAGTTCTTC. Its protein is CASGGDRGNEQFF.

The DNA for the CDR3 is TGTGCCAGCAGCCCCCGGGACAGGGACACCGGGGAGCTGTTTTTT. Protein sequence: CASSPRDRDTGELFF. The chain links TRBV7-9 to TRBJ2-2, with TRBD1 matching over 9 bases. After removal of 5 bases from V and 3 bases from J, the junction contained 4 bases not matched to a gene. Germline CDR1 is SEHNR and CDR2 is FQNEAQ (reference sequence). CDR3 length equals 15 residues.

The chain is built from TRBV19 and TRBJ2-1; the D gene is possibly TRBD2 (5 bases). The CDR3 spans 17 residues. The germline CDR1 and CDR2 sequences are LNHDA and SQIVND (reference sequence). The V end was cut by 4 bases, the J end by 10 bases, with 26 bases between. DNA of the CDR3: TGTGCCAGTAGTACTCCTGATGGCACAGTAGAGGGTTACGAGCAGTTCTTC. Its protein is CASSTPDGTVEGYEQFF.

The chain recombines TRBV6-4 with TRBJ1-2; 7 bases are shared with TRBD1. The germline V gene encodes CDR1 MRHNA and CDR2 SNTAGT. J was trimmed by 4 bases and V by 4 bases; bases with no gene match: 6. This CDR3 has 14 residues. The DNA of the CDR3 is TGTGCCAGCAGTGCCCGAGACAGGGCCTATGGCTACACCTTC. Its translation is CASSARDRAYGYTF.

The chain carries TRBV27 and TRBJ1-2; D unclear. Germline V gene data show CDR1 as MNHEY and CDR2 as SMNVEV (reference sequence). This CDR3 is built from 13 residues. V lost 2 bases and J 4 bases, leaving 8 bases between the germline ends. Here the CDR3 reads CASSLGLPYGYTF. The CDR3 DNA reads TGTGCCAGCAGTTTAGGGCTTCCCTATGGCTACACCTTC.

The chain uses TRBV4-2 and TRBJ1-1, with a possible D match to TRBD1 (6 bases). CDR3 size: 16 residues. The V end was cut by 7 bases, the J end by 1 base, with 19 bases between. CDR1 is LGHNA and CDR2 is YNFKEQ in the germline V gene. CDR3 loop: CASNLQPGQQNTEAFF. CDR3 bases: TGTGCCAGCAACCTACAACCGGGACAACAGAACACTGAAGCTTTCTTT.

The genes are TRBV11-1 and TRBJ1-1; 9 bases fit TRBD1. The CDR3 contains 15 residues. In germline, CDR1 is SGHAT, CDR2 FQDESV (reference sequence). Trimming at V came to 3 bases and at J to 4 bases, leaving 6 bases not matched to a gene. CDR3 nucleotide sequence: TGTGCCAGCAGCTTCACCGGGACAGGGTCCACTGAAGCTTTCTTT. Translated, it gives CASSFTGTGSTEAFF.